This T cell receptor beta chain derives from a study of technical replicates of blood from a handful of donors. The CDR3 spans 13 residues. Germline values: CDR1 SQVTM, CDR2 ANQGSEA. The trim removed 5 bases at V and 6 bases at J, leaving 6 bases unmatched. This clone was seen more than once but under ten times. The table came from immunoSEQ multiplex PCR; TCRdb's copy has only in-frame clones and leaves some out. Of more than 15,000 clones in the sample, over 65% were seen once. The chain links TRBV29-1 to TRBJ1-1, with 10 bases matching TRBD1. The receptor comes from a human donor in good health. Some clones in this sample may be carry-over from other donors' samples. The sequencing sample was made of PBMCs. In DNA, the CDR3 is TGCAGCGTTAACCGGGACAGGGGCGCTGAAGCTTTCTTT. Translated, it gives CSVNRDRGAEAFF.